The 7 T cell receptor beta chains listed next were all sequenced from one sample in a study of relationships among human T cell subsets. Anti-CD294 bead selection, following depletion of CD4+CD56+ natural killer T cells, yielded the Th2 cells. From mRNA, alpha and beta CDR3 regions were amplified using semiquantitative ARM-PCR. Tagged nested gene-specific primers were used first, then communal superprimers amplified exponentially. One entry per CDR3 protein, called by TCRdb with MiXCR from the multiplex PCR reads. The sample holds roughly 4,100 distinct CDR3 sequences; 45% to 60% are singletons and the top ten take under 3%. The sequencing sample was made of CD4+ Th2 cells sorted from blood. The receptors were sampled from a man aged 35-49 years in good health.

This chain connects TRBV6-6 to TRBJ2-3, with D uncertain. Trimming stripped 7 bases from V and 6 bases from J, with 11 bases between. CDR3 length equals 12 residues. Germline-derived CDR1 and CDR2 are MNHNY and SVGAGI (reference sequence). The CDR3 DNA is TGTGCCAGCACCAACACGGTGGATACGCAGTATTTT. Amino acids: CASTNTVDTQYF.

The V and J genes are TRBV6-6 and TRBJ2-5, with D unclear. Germline assignment: CDR1 MNHNY and CDR2 SVGAGI (reference sequence). V lost 6 bases, J lost 1 base, and 9 bases lay in between. CDR3 size: 13 residues. This CDR3 reads CASSFLPQETQYF. The CDR3, as DNA: TGTGCCAGCAGCTTCCTACCCCAAGAGACCCAGTACTTC.

Of note for this clonotype: The junction and the germline gene differ at one end; a read error may be behind it. V usage is TRBV6-1 and J usage is TRBJ1-1; no clear D gene. This CDR3 is built from 13 residues. Germline V lookup: CDR1 MNHNS, CDR2 SASEGT. CDR3 amino acids: CASSGLMNTKAFF. CDR3 coding DNA: TGTGCCAGCAGTGGACTGATGAACACTAAAGCTTTCTTT.

The V gene is TRBV7-8, the J gene TRBJ2-1; TRBD2 matches at 8 bases. Per germline, CDR1 SGHVS and CDR2 FQNEAQ. The CDR3 contains 14 residues. The trim removed 7 bases at V and 8 bases at J, leaving 10 bases unmatched. The CDR3 DNA reads TGTGCCAGCACCCCTAGCTACGGGAGGGATGAGCAGTTCTTC. Amino acids: CASTPSYGRDEQFF.

This clonotype was counted only a few times. The CDR3 nucleotides read TGTGCCAGCAGCTCCTCCGGTAGGACCCCAGATACGCAGTATTTT. Residues: CASSSSGRTPDTQYF. The chain has TRBV5-4 and TRBJ2-3; D unresolved. The CDR3 is 15 amino acids. Germline V gene data show CDR1 as SGHNT and CDR2 as YYREEE (reference sequence). Trimming took 3 bases from V and 4 from J, leaving 15 bases between them.

This chain uses TRBV12-3 or TRBV12-4 with TRBJ2-5; 9 bases are shared with TRBD2. This CDR3 is built from 13 residues. V trimming: 7 bases; J trimming: 4 bases; junction bases outside the gene matches: 4. The CDR3 nucleotides read TGTGCCAGCAACCTTAGCGGGAGAGAGACCCAGTACTTC. Protein product: CASNLSGRETQYF.

Regarding this clonotype: A read error may account for a junction end that differs from germline. J is TRBJ1-4 and V is TRBV7-8; D is undetermined. Per the germline V gene, CDR1 is SGHVS and CDR2 is FQNEAQ. The CDR3 consists of 16 residues. Here the CDR3 reads CASSLSFLPTNEKLFF. DNA for the CDR3: TGTGCCAGCAGCCTTAGTTTCTTACCAACTAATGAGAAACTGTTTTTT. The full variable domain, rest sourced from reference TRBV7-8 and TRBJ1-4, is GAGVSQSPRYKVAKRGQDVALRCDPISGHVSLFWYQQALGQGPEFLTYFQNEAQLDKSGLPSDRFFAERPEGSVSTLKIQRTQQEDSAVYLCASSLSFLPTNEKLFFGSGTQLSVL.